The following is a T cell receptor beta chain sequence with its context. The target antigen is unknown. The source of the sample is a study of post-analysis software for immune sequencing data. Prepared libraries of TCR beta cDNA carried unique molecular identifiers. TCRdb recomputed calls from the PCR reads with MiXCR, one row per CDR3 protein. The sample has 600,000 to 700,000 distinct CDR3 sequences, 55% to 60% seen once. General study results and limits: When patients were compared with controls, about five TRBV segments were more frequent, TRBV5-6, TRBV5-1 and TRBV20-1 among them.

CDR3 size: 15 residues. CDR1 ENHRY and CDR2 SYGVKD come from the germline V gene. The V and J ends lost 0 bases and 7 bases, in that order; junction bases with no gene match: 9. The source material was blood. The clonotype comes from a girl aged 2 to 9 with multiple sclerosis. The chain uses TRBV10-3 and TRBJ2-7, with 7 bases lining up with TRBD2. This CDR3 is CAISESGGTYNEQYF. As DNA, the CDR3 is TGTGCCATCAGTGAGTCCGGGGGGACCTACAATGAGCAGTACTTC.